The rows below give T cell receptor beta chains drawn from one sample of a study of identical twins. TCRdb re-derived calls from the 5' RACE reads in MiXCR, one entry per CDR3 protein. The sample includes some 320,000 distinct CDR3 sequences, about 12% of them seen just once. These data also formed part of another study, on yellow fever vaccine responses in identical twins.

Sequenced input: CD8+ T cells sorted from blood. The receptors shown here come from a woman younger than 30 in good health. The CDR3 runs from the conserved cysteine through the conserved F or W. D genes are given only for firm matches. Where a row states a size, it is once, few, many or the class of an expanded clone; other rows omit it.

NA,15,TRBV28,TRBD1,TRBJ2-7,CASSDVQTGSYEQYF,TGTGCCAGCAGTGATGTTCAGACAGGGTCCTACGAGCAGTACTTC
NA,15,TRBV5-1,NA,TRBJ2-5,CASSLAVQAVRTQYF,TGCGCCAGCAGCTTGGCCGTGCAGGCCGTTAGGACCCAGTACTTC
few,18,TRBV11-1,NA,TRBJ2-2,CASSLDRRGAVNTGELFF,TGTGCCAGCAGCTTAGACAGGAGGGGCGCGGTGAACACCGGGGAGCTGTTTTTT
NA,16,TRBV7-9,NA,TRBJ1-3,CASSSETGISGNTIYF,TGTGCCAGCAGCTCAGAGACAGGAATCTCTGGAAACACCATATATTTT
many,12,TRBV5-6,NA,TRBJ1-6,CASSLRNSPLHF,TGTGCCAGCAGCTTGAGGAATTCACCCCTCCACTTT
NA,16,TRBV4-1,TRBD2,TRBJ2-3,CASSRLGLTSTDTQYF,TGCGCCAGCAGCCGACTGGGACTAACTAGCACAGATACGCAGTATTTT
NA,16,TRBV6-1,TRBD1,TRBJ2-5,CASSPGQGPFQETQYF,TGTGCCAGCAGTCCCGGACAGGGGCCCTTCCAAGAGACCCAGTACTTC
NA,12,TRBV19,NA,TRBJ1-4,CASSIKDRKLFF,TGTGCCAGTAGTATTAAGGACCGAAAACTGTTTTTT
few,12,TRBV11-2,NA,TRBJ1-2,CASSLFLTGYTF,TGTGCCAGCAGCTTATTCCTAACCGGCTACACCTTC
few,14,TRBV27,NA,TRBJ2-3,CASTPGSPTDTQYF,TGTGCCAGCACCCCGGGGTCCCCCACAGATACGCAGTATTTT
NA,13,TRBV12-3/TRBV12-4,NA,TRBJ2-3,CASRDLNTDTQYF,TGTGCCAGCAGAGACCTCAACACAGATACGCAGTATTTT
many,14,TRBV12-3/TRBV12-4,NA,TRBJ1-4,CASSLDRTNEKLFF,TGTGCCAGCAGTCTGGACAGAACTAATGAAAAACTGTTTTTT
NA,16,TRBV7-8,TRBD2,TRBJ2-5,CASSLGLAAIQETQYF,TGTGCCAGCAGCTTAGGACTAGCGGCCATACAAGAGACCCAGTACTTC
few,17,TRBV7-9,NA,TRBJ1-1,CASSLDPGVRRDTEAFF,TGTGCCAGCAGCTTAGACCCCGGTGTCAGGAGGGACACTGAAGCTTTCTTT
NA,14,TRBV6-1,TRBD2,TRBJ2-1,CATRVLAGADEQFF,TGTGCCACTAGGGTACTAGCGGGAGCGGATGAGCAGTTCTTC
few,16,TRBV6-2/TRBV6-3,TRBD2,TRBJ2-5,CASSYGAGGLQETQYF,TGTGCCAGCAGTTACGGGGCGGGGGGCCTCCAAGAGACCCAGTACTTC
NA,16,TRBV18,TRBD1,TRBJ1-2,CASSPPVDRTGGGYTF,TGTGCCAGCTCACCACCGGTGGACCGGACAGGGGGCGGCTACACCTTC
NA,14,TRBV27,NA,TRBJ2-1,CASTRDSRHNEQFF,TGTGCCAGCACTCGGGACTCTAGGCACAATGAGCAGTTCTTC
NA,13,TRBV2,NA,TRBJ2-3,CASSGPPTNTQYF,TGTGCCAGCTCTGGGCCTCCAACTAATACGCAGTATTTT
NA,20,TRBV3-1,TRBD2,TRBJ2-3,CASSQDEVLAGGPEADTQYF,TGTGCCAGCAGCCAAGATGAAGTACTAGCGGGAGGGCCCGAGGCAGATACGCAGTATTTT
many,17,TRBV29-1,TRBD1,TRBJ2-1,CSVEDIYSGGPGNEQFF,TGCAGCGTTGAAGATATATACTCAGGGGGCCCAGGGAATGAGCAGTTCTTC
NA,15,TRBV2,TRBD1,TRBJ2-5,CASRVGQGGQETQYF,TGTGCCAGCAGGGTTGGACAGGGGGGCCAAGAGACCCAGTACTTC
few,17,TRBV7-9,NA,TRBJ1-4,CASSSRGGPATNEKLFF,TGTGCCAGCAGCTCCCGTGGGGGTCCTGCAACTAATGAAAAACTGTTTTTT
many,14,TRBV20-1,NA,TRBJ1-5,CSARDRGSNQPQHF,TGCAGTGCTAGAGATCGGGGAAGCAATCAGCCCCAGCATTTT
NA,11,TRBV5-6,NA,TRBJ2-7,CASSLAEEQYF,TGTGCCAGCAGCTTGGCCGAGGAGCAGTACTTC
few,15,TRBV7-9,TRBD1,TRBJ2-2,CASSQGDRDTGELFF,TGTGCCAGCAGCCAGGGGGACAGGGACACCGGGGAGCTGTTTTTT
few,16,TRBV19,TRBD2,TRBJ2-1,CASSIRTSGIYNEQFF,TGTGCCAGTAGTATTAGGACTAGCGGGATCTACAATGAGCAGTTCTTC
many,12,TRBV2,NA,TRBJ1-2,CASSEGLRGYTF,TGTGCCAGCAGTGAAGGTCTTAGAGGCTACACCTTC
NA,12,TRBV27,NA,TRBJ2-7,CASKDSSYEQYF,TGTGCCAGCAAGGACAGCTCCTACGAGCAGTACTTC
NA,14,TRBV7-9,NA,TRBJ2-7,CASSPRSGDYEQYF,TGTGCCAGCAGCCCTAGGAGCGGAGACTACGAGCAGTACTTC
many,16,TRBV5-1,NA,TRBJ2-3,CASRQYRQHLTDTQYF,TGCGCCAGCAGGCAGTACCGACAGCACCTCACAGATACGCAGTATTTT
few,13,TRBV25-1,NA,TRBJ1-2,CASSTTRSYGYTF,TGTGCCAGCAGTACTACGCGGTCCTATGGCTACACCTTC
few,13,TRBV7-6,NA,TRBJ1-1,CASSSNQRTEAFF,TGTGCCAGCAGCTCAAACCAGCGCACTGAAGCTTTCTTT